A single sample is the source of the 19 T cell receptor beta chains below, sequenced in a study of shared clonotypes between healthy human individuals. TCRdb keeps only in-frame clones here, not all; method: immunoSEQ multiplex PCR. Counted here are fewer than 1 million clones, roughly 96% occurring once; the ten biggest clones make up under 0.3%. Naive CD8 cells were CD45RO-negative, positively selected for CCR7, excluding terminally differentiated effector memory CD45RA+ cells. The sample taken for sequencing was naive CD8+ T cells sorted from blood. These receptors were collected from a man aged 25-40 years in good health.

CDR3 sequence reads: CARKRSSVRRWEQYF. DNA of the CDR3: TGTGCTAGGAAGCGGTCTTCGGTTCGGAGATGGGAGCAGTACTTC. This sequence joins TRBV7-7 and TRBJ2-7, with D possibly matching TRBD2 (5 bases). The CDR3 runs to 15 residues. Germline CDR1 reads SSHAT; CDR2 reads FNYEAQ (reference sequence).

Regarding this clone: Its ends do not fully match the called genes, so a read error is possible. The chain carries TRBV27 and TRBJ2-5; D may be TRBD2 (7 bases). In germline, CDR1 is MNHEY, CDR2 SMNVEV (reference sequence). The CDR3 loop spans 13 amino acids. DNA for the CDR3: TGTGCCAGCAGTTTGGGGGGGCAAGAGACCCGGTACTTC. Its protein product is CASSLGGQETRYF.

This chain connects TRBV10-3 to TRBJ2-3; TRBD1 aligns across 9 bases. Trimming at V came to 6 bases and at J to 6 bases, leaving 7 bases not matched to a gene. This CDR3 region has 14 residues. The germline V gene has CDR1 ENHRY and CDR2 SYGVKD. CDR3 nucleotides: TGTGCCATCAGCGGGGGACAGGGAGGGGATACGCAGTATTTT. Translated, it gives CAISGGQGGDTQYF.

The V call is TRBV9, the J call TRBJ2-1; D possibly uses TRBD1 or TRBD2 (6 bases each). The germline V and J ends were trimmed by 6 bases and 5 bases, with 24 bases remaining between them. Looked up from germline, CDR1 is SGDLS and CDR2 is YYNGEE. CDR3 length: 17 amino acids. The CDR3 sequence is CASTAIGGTPRDNEQFF. CDR3 in DNA: TGTGCCAGCACCGCTATTGGCGGGACACCTCGGGACAATGAGCAGTTCTTC. The whole variable domain, filled in from reference TRBV9 and TRBJ2-1, reads DSGVTQTPKHLITATGQRVTLRCSPRSGDLSVYWYQQSLDQGLQFLIQYYNGEERAKGNILERFSAQQFPDLHSELNLSSLELGDSALYFCASTAIGGTPRDNEQFFGPGTRLTVL.

The chain recombines TRBV11-2 with TRBJ1-5, with D possibly matching TRBD1 (5 bases). Trimming stripped 10 bases from V and 2 bases from J, with 15 bases between. The CDR3 loop spans 14 amino acids. CDR1 and CDR2 (germline): SGHAT, FQNNGV. The CDR3 is CANLPTGCNQPQHF. Written as DNA, the CDR3 is TGTGCCAACCTTCCAACAGGTTGCAATCAGCCCCAGCATTTT.

The chain combines TRBV4-1 with TRBJ2-5; the D gene could be TRBD1 or TRBD2 (5 bases each). There are 15 residues in the CDR3. CDR1 and CDR2 from the germline V gene are MGHRA and YSYEKL. Trimming cost V 1 base and J 0 bases, with 9 bases left between them. CDR3 coding DNA: TGCGCCAGCAGCCAAGGGGGGATGGACCAAGAGACCCAGTACTTC. Protein: CASSQGGMDQETQYF.

This chain joins TRBV27 and TRBJ1-1; maybe TRBD1 (5 bases). The CDR3 runs to 13 residues. In germline, CDR1 is MNHEY, CDR2 SMNVEV (reference sequence). Deletions cut 7 bases from V and 1 base from J, with 10 bases between. Here the CDR3 DNA reads TGTGCCAGCAAGCCAGGGTCGAACACTGAAGCTTTCTTT. Translated: CASKPGSNTEAFF.

As concerns this clone: Other DNA sequences in the sample encode the same CDR3. The rearrangement links TRBV27 to TRBJ2-7; TRBD2 matches at 7 bases. The CDR3 is 15 residues long. V shed 6 bases and J 0 bases; nucleotides not matched to a gene: 8. The germline V gene has CDR1 MNHEY and CDR2 SMNVEV (reference sequence). CDR3 nucleotides: TGTGCCAGCAGCCTTAGCGGGTGGAGCTCCTACGAGCAGTACTTC. This sequence encodes CASSLSGWSSYEQYF.

V is TRBV7-2 and J is TRBJ2-7; D is undetermined. Germline V gene sequence: CDR1 SGHTA, CDR2 FQGNSA. Trimming pared 3 bases from V and 4 bases from J, leaving 10 bases between. This CDR3 has 13 residues. CDR3 sequence reads: CASSFWQAYEQYF. In DNA form, the CDR3 reads TGTGCCAGCAGCTTTTGGCAGGCTTACGAGCAGTACTTC.

This clone has just one count. The chain links TRBV25-1 to TRBJ2-1; 7 positions match TRBD2. Germline-derived CDR1 and CDR2 are MGHDK and SYGVNS. The V gene end was trimmed by 4 bases and the J gene end by 12 bases; junction bases not matched to a gene: 18. The CDR3 covers 16 residues. In DNA form, the CDR3 reads TGTGCCAGCAGTGTCGGGGGGAGTGGATCAATCAGTGTGCAGTTCTTC. As protein: CASSVGGSGSISVQFF. Full variable domain (rest looked up from reference TRBV25-1 and TRBJ2-1): EADIYQTPRYLVIGTGKKITLECSQTMGHDKMYWYQQDPGMELHLIHYSYGVNSTEKGDLSSESTVSRIRTEHFPLTLESARPSHTSQYLCASSVGGSGSISVQFFGPGTRLTVL.

The chain employs TRBV13 and TRBJ2-1, with D perhaps given as TRBD1 or TRBD2 (5 bases each). The length of the CDR3 is 15 residues. V lost 0 bases to trimming and J lost 9 bases, with 15 bases between them. From germline, CDR1 is PRHDT and CDR2 FYEKMQ (reference sequence). The CDR3 DNA sequence: TGTGCCAGCAGCTTAGGTGTCTTTTCTGGGGGTGAGCAGTTCTTC. It translates to CASSLGVFSGGEQFF.

The chain recombines TRBV6-1 with TRBJ1-5, with D possibly TRBD1 on 6 matching bases. The CDR3 has 14 amino acids. Per germline, CDR1 MNHNS and CDR2 SASEGT. V lost 7 bases and J lost 3, with 13 bases in between. The CDR3 region is CASTPGQNNQPQHF. CDR3 bases: TGTGCCAGCACCCCAGGACAGAACAATCAGCCCCAGCATTTT.

The chain links TRBV7-9 to TRBJ2-1, with 8 bases aligning to TRBD2. The CDR3 is made up of 15 amino acids. CDR1 and CDR2 (germline): SEHNR, FQNEAQ (reference sequence). V was clipped by 4 bases and J by 4 bases; unmatched bases: 6. This chain's CDR3 is CASSSSGGPYNEQFF. For the CDR3, the DNA is TGTGCCAGCAGCTCGTCGGGAGGGCCGTACAATGAGCAGTTCTTC. Supplemented by reference TRBV7-9 and TRBJ2-1, the full variable domain reads DTGVSQNPRHKITKRGQNVTFRCDPISEHNRLYWYRQTLGQGPEFLTYFQNEAQLEKSRLLSDRFSAERPKGSFSTLEIQRTEQGDSAMYLCASSSSGGPYNEQFFGPGTRLTVL.

The chain carries TRBV28 and TRBJ2-3, with D maybe TRBD1 (5 bases). Germline assignment: CDR1 MDHEN and CDR2 SYDVKM. This CDR3 has 13 amino acids. V was shortened by 7 bases and J by 5 bases, with 13 bases between the two germline ends. The CDR3: CASNPLRGDTQYF. CDR3 coding DNA: TGTGCCAGCAACCCCTTAAGGGGAGATACGCAGTATTTT.

The genes are TRBV6-6 and TRBJ2-7; D remains unclear. Trimming took 5 bases from V and 3 from J, leaving 8 bases between them. Germline V gene data show CDR1 as MNHNY and CDR2 as SVGAGI (reference sequence). This CDR3 region has 12 residues. CDR3 sequence: CASSHYGYEQYF. CDR3 in DNA: TGTGCCAGCAGTCATTACGGCTACGAGCAGTACTTC.

The J gene is TRBJ1-1, the V gene TRBV7-9, with D unresolved. Trimming cost V 5 bases and J 1 base, with 14 bases left between them. The CDR3 covers 15 residues. Germline V gene lookup returns CDR1 SEHNR and CDR2 FQNEAQ (reference sequence). The CDR3 sequence: CASSARPDGNTEAFF. As DNA, the CDR3 is TGTGCCAGCAGCGCCCGCCCGGACGGGAACACTGAAGCTTTCTTT. Together with reference TRBV7-9 and TRBJ1-1, the CDR3 gives the full variable domain: DTGVSQNPRHKITKRGQNVTFRCDPISEHNRLYWYRQTLGQGPEFLTYFQNEAQLEKSRLLSDRFSAERPKGSFSTLEIQRTEQGDSAMYLCASSARPDGNTEAFFGQGTRLTVV.

The V gene is TRBV4-1, the J gene TRBJ1-1; D might be TRBD1 (6 bases). The CDR3 is made up of 15 amino acids. Germline-derived CDR1 and CDR2 are MGHRA and YSYEKL. Trimming stripped 0 bases from V and 2 bases from J, with 10 bases between. The DNA for the CDR3 is TGCGCCAGCAGCCAAGAGAGGACAGTTAACACTGAAGCTTTCTTT. It encodes CASSQERTVNTEAFF.

The chain is built from TRBV7-9 and TRBJ2-3, with D maybe TRBD1 (6 bases). The V gene lost 5 bases and the J gene lost 4 bases, with 13 bases spanning the gap. The CDR3 extends over 14 amino acids. Per the germline V gene, CDR1 is SEHNR and CDR2 is FQNEAQ (reference sequence). The CDR3 loop reads CASSITGFADTQYF. In DNA form, the CDR3 reads TGTGCCAGCAGCATCACAGGGTTTGCAGATACGCAGTATTTT.

The chain is built from TRBV7-9 and TRBJ2-7; 8 bases agree with TRBD2. The CDR3 extends over 13 amino acids. The V segment lost 8 bases and the J segment 6 bases; nucleotides outside the gene matches: 9. The germline V gene has CDR1 SEHNR and CDR2 FQNEAQ (reference sequence). The CDR3: CASGTSSGLEQYF. Written as DNA, the CDR3 is TGTGCCAGCGGGACTAGTAGCGGTCTCGAGCAGTACTTC.